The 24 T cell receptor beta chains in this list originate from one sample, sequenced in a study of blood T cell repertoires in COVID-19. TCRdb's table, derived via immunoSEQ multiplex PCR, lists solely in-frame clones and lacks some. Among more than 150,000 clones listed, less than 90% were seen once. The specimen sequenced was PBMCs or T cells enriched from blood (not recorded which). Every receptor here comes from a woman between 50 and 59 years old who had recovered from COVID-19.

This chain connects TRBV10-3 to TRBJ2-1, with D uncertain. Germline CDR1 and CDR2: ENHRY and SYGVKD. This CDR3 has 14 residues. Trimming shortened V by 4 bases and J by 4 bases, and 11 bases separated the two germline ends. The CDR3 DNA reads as TGTGCCATCAGTGCCGAGTTATCGTACAATGAGCAGTTCTTC. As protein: CAISAELSYNEQFF.

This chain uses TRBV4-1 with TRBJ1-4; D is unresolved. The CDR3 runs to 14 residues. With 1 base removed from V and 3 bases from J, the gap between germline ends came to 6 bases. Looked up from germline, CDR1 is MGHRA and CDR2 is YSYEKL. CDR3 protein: CASSQARSNEKLFF. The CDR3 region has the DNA TGCGCCAGCAGCCAAGCACGGTCTAATGAAAAACTGTTTTTT.

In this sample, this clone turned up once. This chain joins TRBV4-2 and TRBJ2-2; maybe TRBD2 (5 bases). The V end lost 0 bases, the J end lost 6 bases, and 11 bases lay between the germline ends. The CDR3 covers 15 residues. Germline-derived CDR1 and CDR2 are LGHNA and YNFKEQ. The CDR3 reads CASSQESSRAGELFF. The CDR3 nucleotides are TGTGCCAGCAGCCAAGAAAGTTCGCGGGCCGGGGAGCTGTTTTTT.

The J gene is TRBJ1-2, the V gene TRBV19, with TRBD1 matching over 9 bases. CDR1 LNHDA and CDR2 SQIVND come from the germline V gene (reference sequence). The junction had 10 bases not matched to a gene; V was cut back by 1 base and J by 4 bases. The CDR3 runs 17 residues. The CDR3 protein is CASSIGYLGQGSYGYTF. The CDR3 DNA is TGTGCCAGTAGTATAGGCTACTTGGGACAGGGATCCTATGGCTACACCTTC.

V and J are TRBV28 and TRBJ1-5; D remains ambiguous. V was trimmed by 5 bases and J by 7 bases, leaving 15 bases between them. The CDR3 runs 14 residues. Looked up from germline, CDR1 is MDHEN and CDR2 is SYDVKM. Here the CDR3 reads CASSLRSLGQPQHF. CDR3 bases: TGTGCCAGCAGTCTAAGGAGTCTTGGGCAGCCCCAGCATTTT.

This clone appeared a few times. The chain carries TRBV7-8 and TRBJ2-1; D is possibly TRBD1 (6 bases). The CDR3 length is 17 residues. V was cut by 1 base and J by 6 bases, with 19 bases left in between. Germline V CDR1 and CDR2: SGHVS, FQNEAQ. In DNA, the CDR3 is TGTGCCAGCAGCTTAGGGCCCCTCCAGGGGCCCGGCAATGAGCAGTTCTTC. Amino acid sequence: CASSLGPLQGPGNEQFF.

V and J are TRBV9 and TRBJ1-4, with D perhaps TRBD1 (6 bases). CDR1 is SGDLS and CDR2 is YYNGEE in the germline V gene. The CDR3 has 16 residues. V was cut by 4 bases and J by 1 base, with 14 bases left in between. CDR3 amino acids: CASSYSLDRTNEKLFF. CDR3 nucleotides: TGTGCCAGCAGCTACTCACTGGACAGAACTAATGAAAAACTGTTTTTT.

In DNA form, the CDR3 reads TGTGCCAGCAGTGAATCGGGACAGGGGCTGGGTGAGCAGTTCTTC. It yields the protein CASSESGQGLGEQFF. This chain links TRBV2 with TRBJ2-1; 10 bases align to TRBD1. After removal of 2 bases from V and 9 bases from J, the junction contained 7 bases not matched to a gene. Per germline, CDR1 SNHLY and CDR2 FYNNEI. CDR3 size: 15 residues.

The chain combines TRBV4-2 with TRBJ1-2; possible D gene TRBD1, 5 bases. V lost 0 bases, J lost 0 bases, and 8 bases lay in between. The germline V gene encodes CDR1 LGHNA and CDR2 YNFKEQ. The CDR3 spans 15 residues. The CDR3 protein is CASSQESGANYGYTF. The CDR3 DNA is TGTGCCAGCAGCCAAGAGTCGGGGGCTAACTATGGCTACACCTTC.

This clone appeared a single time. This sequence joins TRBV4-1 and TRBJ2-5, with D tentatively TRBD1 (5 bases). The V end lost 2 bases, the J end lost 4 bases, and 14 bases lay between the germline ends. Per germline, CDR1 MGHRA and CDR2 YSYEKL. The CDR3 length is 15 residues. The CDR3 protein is CASSQTPGQGETQYF. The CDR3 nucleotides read TGCGCCAGCAGCCAAACGCCAGGGCAGGGAGAGACCCAGTACTTC.

This CDR3 reads CASSLAPDGRKYF. CDR3 nucleotides: TGTGCCAGCAGCTTGGCCCCCGACGGGAGAAAGTACTTC. The chain employs TRBV5-4 and TRBJ2-7, with a weak D call TRBD2 (6 bases). Germline-derived CDR1 and CDR2 are SGHNT and YYREEE (reference sequence). V was clipped by 0 bases and J by 11 bases, with 15 bases between them. The CDR3 length is 13 residues.

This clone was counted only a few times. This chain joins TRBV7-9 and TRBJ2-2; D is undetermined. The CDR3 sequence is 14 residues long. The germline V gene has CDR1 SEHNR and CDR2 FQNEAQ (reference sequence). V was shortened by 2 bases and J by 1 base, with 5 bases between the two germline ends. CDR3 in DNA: TGTGCCAGCAGCTTAACTGAGAACACCGGGGAGCTGTTTTTT. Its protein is CASSLTENTGELFF.

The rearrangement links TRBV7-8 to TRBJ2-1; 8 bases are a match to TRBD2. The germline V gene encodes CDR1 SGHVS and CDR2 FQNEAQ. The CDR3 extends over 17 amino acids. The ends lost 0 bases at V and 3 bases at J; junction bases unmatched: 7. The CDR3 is CASSLAYVSGVYNEQFF. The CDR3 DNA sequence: TGTGCCAGCAGCTTAGCTTACGTTAGCGGGGTCTACAATGAGCAGTTCTTC.

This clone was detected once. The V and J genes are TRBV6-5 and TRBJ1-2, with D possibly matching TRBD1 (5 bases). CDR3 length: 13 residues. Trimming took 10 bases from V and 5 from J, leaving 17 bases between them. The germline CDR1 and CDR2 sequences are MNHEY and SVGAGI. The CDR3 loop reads CANRQTTPYGYTF. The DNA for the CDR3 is TGTGCCAACCGACAGACAACTCCTTATGGCTACACCTTC.

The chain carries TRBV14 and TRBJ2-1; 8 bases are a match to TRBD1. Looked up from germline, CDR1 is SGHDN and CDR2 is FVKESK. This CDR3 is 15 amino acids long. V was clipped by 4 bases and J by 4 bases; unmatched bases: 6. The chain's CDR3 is CASSPGTGYYNEQFF. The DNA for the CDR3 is TGTGCCAGCAGCCCTGGGACAGGTTATTACAATGAGCAGTTCTTC.

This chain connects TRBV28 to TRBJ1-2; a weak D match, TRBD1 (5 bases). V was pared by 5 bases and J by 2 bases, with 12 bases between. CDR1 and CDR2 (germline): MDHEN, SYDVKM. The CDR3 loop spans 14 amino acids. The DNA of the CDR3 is TGTGCCAGCAGTCTGAGTCACAGGAACTATGGCTACACCTTC. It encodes CASSLSHRNYGYTF.

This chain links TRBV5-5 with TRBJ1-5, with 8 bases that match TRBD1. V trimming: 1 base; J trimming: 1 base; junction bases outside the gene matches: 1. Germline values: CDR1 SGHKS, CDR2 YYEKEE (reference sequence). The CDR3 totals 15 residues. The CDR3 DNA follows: TGTGCCAGCAGCTTGAGGACAGGGAGCAATCAGCCCCAGCATTTT. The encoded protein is CASSLRTGSNQPQHF. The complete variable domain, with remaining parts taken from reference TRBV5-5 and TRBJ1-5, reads DAGVTQSPTHLIKTRGQQVTLRCSPISGHKSVSWYQQVLGQGPQFIFQYYEKEERGRGNFPDRFSARQFPNYSSELNVNALLLGDSALYLCASSLRTGSNQPQHFGDGTRLSIL.

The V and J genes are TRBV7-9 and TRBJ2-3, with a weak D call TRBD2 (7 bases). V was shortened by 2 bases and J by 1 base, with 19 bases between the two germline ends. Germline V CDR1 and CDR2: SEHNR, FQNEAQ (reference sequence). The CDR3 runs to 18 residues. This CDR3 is CASSLNPVGGLGTDTQYF. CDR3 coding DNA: TGTGCCAGCAGCTTAAATCCCGTGGGGGGGCTTGGCACAGATACGCAGTATTTT. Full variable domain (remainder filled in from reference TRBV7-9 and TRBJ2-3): DTGVSQNPRHKITKRGQNVTFRCDPISEHNRLYWYRQTLGQGPEFLTYFQNEAQLEKSRLLSDRFSAERPKGSFSTLEIQRTEQGDSAMYLCASSLNPVGGLGTDTQYFGPGTRLTVL.

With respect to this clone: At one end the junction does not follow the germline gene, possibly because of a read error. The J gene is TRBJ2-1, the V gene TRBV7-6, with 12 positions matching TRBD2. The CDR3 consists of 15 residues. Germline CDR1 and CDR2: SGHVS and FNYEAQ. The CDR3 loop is CASSLAGGPNNEQFF. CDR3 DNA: TGTGCCAGCAGCCTAGCGGGAGGGCCGAACAATGAGCAGTTCTTC.

CDR3 nucleotide sequence: TGTGCCAGCAGCCCTGGGACTAGCGGGAGTGTTAGCTCCTACGAGCAGTACTTC. The encoded protein is CASSPGTSGSVSSYEQYF. This chain uses TRBV6-2 or TRBV6-3 with TRBJ2-7, with 14 bases that match TRBD2. Germline loops: CDR1 MNHEY, CDR2 SVGEGT. V lost 6 bases to trimming and J lost 0 bases; unmatched junction nucleotides: 10. The CDR3 has 18 amino acids.

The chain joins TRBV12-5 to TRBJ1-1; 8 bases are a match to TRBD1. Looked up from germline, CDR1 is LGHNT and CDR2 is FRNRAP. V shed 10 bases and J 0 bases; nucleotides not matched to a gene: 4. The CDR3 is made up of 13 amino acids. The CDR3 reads CATGGSLNTEAFF. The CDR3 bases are TGTGCTACAGGGGGCTCTCTGAACACTGAAGCTTTCTTT.

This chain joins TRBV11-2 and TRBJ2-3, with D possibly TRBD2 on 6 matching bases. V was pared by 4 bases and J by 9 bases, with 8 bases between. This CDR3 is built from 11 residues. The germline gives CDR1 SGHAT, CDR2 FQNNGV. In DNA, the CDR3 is TGTGCCAGCAGCTCTAGCGTGACGCAGTATTTT. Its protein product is CASSSSVTQYF.

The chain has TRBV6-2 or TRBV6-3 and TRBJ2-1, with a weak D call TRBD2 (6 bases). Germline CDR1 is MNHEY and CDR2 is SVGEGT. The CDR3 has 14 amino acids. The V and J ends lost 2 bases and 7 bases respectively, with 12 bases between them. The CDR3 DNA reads TGTGCCAGCAGTTACGGGACTTCACATAATGAGCAGTTCTTC. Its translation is CASSYGTSHNEQFF.

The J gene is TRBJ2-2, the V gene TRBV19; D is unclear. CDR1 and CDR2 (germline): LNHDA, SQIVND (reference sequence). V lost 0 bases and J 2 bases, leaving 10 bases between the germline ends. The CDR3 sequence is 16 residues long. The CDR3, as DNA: TGTGCCAGTAGTATAGATCGTAGAGGAAACACCGGGGAGCTGTTTTTT. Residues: CASSIDRRGNTGELFF.